Below are 8 T cell receptor beta chains sequenced from a single sample in a study of blood T cell repertoires in COVID-19 (TCRdb year 2020). The library relied on the immunoSEQ multiplex PCR assay. TCRdb mirrors the immuneACCESS table, restricted to in-frame sequences. Some clones are absent from its copies; in checked studies, under half trace to an unresolved V gene, and the reason for the others is unknown. The sample table contains around 130,000 clones; only one count was recorded for 85% to 90% of them. Around 19% of the sample is in the top ten clones. The sample consisted of peripheral blood. The origin of the receptors is a man in his forties or fifties with active or convalescent COVID-19.

The chain has TRBV14 and TRBJ2-2; no reliable D call. This CDR3 has 13 residues. V was shortened by 3 bases and J by 5 bases, with 7 bases between the two germline ends. Looked up from germline, CDR1 is SGHDN and CDR2 is FVKESK. CDR3 protein: CASSHLSTGELFF. In DNA form, the CDR3 reads TGTGCCAGCAGCCACCTCAGTACCGGGGAGCTGTTTTTT.

This clone occurred once. The chain combines TRBV23-1 with TRBJ2-7; D may be TRBD2 (6 bases). TRBV23-1 carries the ORF label, with uncertain function. V lost 0 bases and J lost 3, with 15 bases in between. There are 16 residues in the CDR3. CDR3 protein: CASSQSSGSTLYEQYF. CDR3 DNA: TGCGCCAGCAGTCAATCTTCCGGGAGTACCCTCTACGAGCAGTACTTC.

The V gene is TRBV7-2, the J gene TRBJ2-5; 13 bases map to TRBD2. In germline, CDR1 is SGHTA, CDR2 FQGNSA. V was pared by 8 bases and J by 5 bases, with 8 bases of the junction left unmatched. The CDR3 is 15 residues long. The CDR3 DNA reads as TGTGCCAGCCAAAAAACTAGCGGGGGGGCGGAGACCCAGTACTTC. Translating gives CASQKTSGGAETQYF.

The V and J genes are TRBV12-5 and TRBJ2-5, with 7 bases matching TRBD2. After removal of 5 bases from V and 5 bases from J, the junction contained 8 bases not matched to a gene. This CDR3 is 14 amino acids long. The germline V gene has CDR1 LGHNT and CDR2 FRNRAP. The CDR3 region has the DNA TGTGCTAGTGGTCCCCGACTGGGGGGGGAGACCCAGTACTTC. Its translation: CASGPRLGGETQYF.

This clone has just one count. The V call is TRBV18, the J call TRBJ2-3, with 8 bases lining up with TRBD1. The CDR3 length is 16 residues. The germline V gene has CDR1 KGHSH and CDR2 LQKENI. V shed 6 bases and J 5 bases; nucleotides not matched to a gene: 13. In DNA form, the CDR3 reads TGTGCCAGCTCTCGAGATCGTCGACAGGGGAGAGATACGCAGTATTTT. It codes for CASSRDRRQGRDTQYF.

The table lists this clone with a count of one. The genes are TRBV19 and TRBJ2-5; D is unresolved. This CDR3 has 13 amino acids. V was trimmed by 2 bases and J by 1 base, leaving 5 bases between them. The germline V gene encodes CDR1 LNHDA and CDR2 SQIVND (reference sequence). The CDR3: CASSINSQETQYF. Written as DNA, the CDR3 is TGTGCCAGTAGTATAAACAGCCAAGAGACCCAGTACTTC. The complete variable domain, with remaining parts taken from reference TRBV19 and TRBJ2-5, reads DGGITQSPKYLFRKEGQNVTLSCEQNLNHDAMYWYRQDPGQGLRLIYYSQIVNDFQKGDIAEGYSVSREKKESFPLTVTSAQKNPTAFYLCASSINSQETQYFGPGTRLLVL.

The V call is TRBV6-2 or TRBV6-3, the J call TRBJ2-5, with D unresolved. Per the germline V gene, CDR1 is MNHEY and CDR2 is SVGEGT. CDR3 size: 14 residues. V gave up 3 bases and J gave up 4 bases, with 12 bases separating them. CDR3 residues: CASSYSSRSETQYF. The CDR3 region has the DNA TGTGCCAGCAGTTATTCTAGTAGATCAGAGACCCAGTACTTC.

This chain links TRBV4-3 with TRBJ1-4; 9 bases fit TRBD1. Germline V CDR1 and CDR2: LGHNA, YSLEER. The CDR3 has 19 residues. V was pared by 0 bases and J by 6 bases, with 14 bases of the junction left unmatched. CDR3 coding DNA: TGCGCCAGCAGCCAAGATTTATGGGGAACAGGGGGCGAGGATGAAAAACTGTTTTTT. Translation: CASSQDLWGTGGEDEKLFF.